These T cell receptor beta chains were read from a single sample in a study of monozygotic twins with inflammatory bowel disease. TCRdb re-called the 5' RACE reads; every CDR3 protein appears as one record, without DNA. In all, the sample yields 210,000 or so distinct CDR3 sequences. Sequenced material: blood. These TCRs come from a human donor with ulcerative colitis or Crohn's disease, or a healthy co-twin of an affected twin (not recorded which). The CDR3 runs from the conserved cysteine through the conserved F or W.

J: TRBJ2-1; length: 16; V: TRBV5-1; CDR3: CASSLDLAGGRDEQFF
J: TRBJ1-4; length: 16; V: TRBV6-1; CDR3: CASSDAGRATNEKLFF
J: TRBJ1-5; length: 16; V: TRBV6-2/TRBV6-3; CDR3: CASSYLPGQSNQPQHF
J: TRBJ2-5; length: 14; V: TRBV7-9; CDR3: CASSFLGSQETQYF
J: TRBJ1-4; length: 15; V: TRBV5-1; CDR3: CASSPTGGMKEKLFF
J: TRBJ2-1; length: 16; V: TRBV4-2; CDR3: CASSQFPGQGGNEQFF
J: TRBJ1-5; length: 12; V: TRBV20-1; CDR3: CSAVEVGQPQHF
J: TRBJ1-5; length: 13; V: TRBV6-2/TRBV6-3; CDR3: CASGQGSEQPQHF
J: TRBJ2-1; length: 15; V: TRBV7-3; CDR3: CASSLTFGQGREQFF
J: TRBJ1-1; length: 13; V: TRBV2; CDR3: CASTISGVPEAFF
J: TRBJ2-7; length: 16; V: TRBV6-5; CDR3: CASSYSRTGVSYEQYF
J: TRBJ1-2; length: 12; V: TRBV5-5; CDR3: CASSPEGFGYTF
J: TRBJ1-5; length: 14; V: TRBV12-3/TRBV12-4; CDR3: CASSPFSSNQPQHF
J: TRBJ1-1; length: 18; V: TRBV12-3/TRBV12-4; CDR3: CASSLVVGQGGGMAEAFF
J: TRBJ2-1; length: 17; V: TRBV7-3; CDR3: CASSLNSMGTSSGEQFF
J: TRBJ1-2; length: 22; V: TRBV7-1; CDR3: CASSSQGGWDLSPANVGVGYTF
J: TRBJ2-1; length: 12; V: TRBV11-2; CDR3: CASSRLHNEQFF
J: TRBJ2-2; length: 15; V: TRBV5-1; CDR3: CASSLADSAKGELFF
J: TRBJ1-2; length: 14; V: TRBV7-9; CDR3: CASSRTGGSFGYTF
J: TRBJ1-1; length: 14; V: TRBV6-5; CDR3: CASSYQERNTEAFF
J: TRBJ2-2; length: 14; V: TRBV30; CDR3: CAWSQGQNTGELFF
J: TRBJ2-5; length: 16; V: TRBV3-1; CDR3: CASSHRLAGFTETQYF
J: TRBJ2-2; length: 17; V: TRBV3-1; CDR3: CASSSLSSGANTGELFF
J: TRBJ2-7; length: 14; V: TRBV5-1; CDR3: CASREGTGGNEQYF
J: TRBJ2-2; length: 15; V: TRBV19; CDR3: CASSFSTGVTGELFF
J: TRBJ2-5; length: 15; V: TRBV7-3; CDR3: CASSFQGGTLETQNF
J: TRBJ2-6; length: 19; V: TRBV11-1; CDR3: CASSLVSGGPASGANVLTF
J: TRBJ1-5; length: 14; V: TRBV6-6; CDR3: CASNPQGDRQPQHF
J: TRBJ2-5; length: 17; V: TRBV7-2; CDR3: CASSLGRVAGFEETQYF
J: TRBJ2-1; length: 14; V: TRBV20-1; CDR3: CSARQVDSYNEQFF
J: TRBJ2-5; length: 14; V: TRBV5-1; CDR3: CASSLDRVGETQYF
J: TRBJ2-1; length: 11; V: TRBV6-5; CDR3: CASSYGSEQFF
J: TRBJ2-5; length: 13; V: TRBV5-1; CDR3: CASSLQGGETQYF
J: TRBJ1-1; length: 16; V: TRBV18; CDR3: CASSPSVFAVNTEAFF
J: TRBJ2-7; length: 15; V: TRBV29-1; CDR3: CSVRATSGYSYEQYF
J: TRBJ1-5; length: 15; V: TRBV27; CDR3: CASSLGTGIHQPQHF
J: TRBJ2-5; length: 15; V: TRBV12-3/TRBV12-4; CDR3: CASSLAQGNLETQYF
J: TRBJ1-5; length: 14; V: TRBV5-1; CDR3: CASSLEEGSSAQHF
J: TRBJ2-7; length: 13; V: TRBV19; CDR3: CASSTGPTYEQYF
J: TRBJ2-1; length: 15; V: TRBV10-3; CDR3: CAISATSGGADEQFF
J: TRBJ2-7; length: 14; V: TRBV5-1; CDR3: CASSLKGGTYEQYF
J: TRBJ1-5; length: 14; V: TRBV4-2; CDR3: CASSQDSDPRPQHF
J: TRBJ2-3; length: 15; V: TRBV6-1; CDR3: CASSEERGSTDTQYF
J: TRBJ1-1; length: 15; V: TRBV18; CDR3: CASSPLAATNTEAFF